Shown below are 28 T cell receptor beta chains from a single sample sequenced in a study of cytomegalovirus exposure and HLA in healthy donors. It was with 60 Vbeta and 13 Jbeta primers that the PCR ran. The data were produced by immunoSEQ multiplex PCR, yet TCRdb's version contains in-frame clones alone and is incomplete. This table has 100,000 or so clones, about 85% appearing once. Sequencing used PBMCs. These receptors came from a man aged 25-45 years in good health and CMV-seronegative.

The chain joins TRBV2 to TRBJ1-5; 7 bases are shared with TRBD1. J was trimmed by 1 base and V by 8 bases; bases with no gene match: 5. Germline CDR1 is SNHLY and CDR2 is FYNNEI. The CDR3 totals 14 residues. The CDR3 reads CASDRVGSNQPQHF. In DNA form, the CDR3 reads TGTGCCAGCGACAGGGTTGGCAGCAATCAGCCCCAGCATTTT.

This clone was seen just once. The chain recombines TRBV4-1 with TRBJ2-2; a weak D match, TRBD2 (6 bases). This CDR3 has 17 amino acids. V was clipped by 6 bases and J by 0 bases, with 17 bases between them. Per the germline V gene, CDR1 is MGHRA and CDR2 is YSYEKL. This chain's CDR3 is CASRQLLAGSNTGELFF. The CDR3 coding sequence is TGCGCCAGCAGACAATTACTAGCTGGTTCGAACACCGGGGAGCTGTTTTTT.

The gene calls are TRBV5-4 and TRBJ2-7; 11 nucleotides agree with TRBD2. V lost 3 bases to trimming and J lost 1 base; unmatched junction nucleotides: 0. The CDR3 extends over 14 amino acids. The germline V gene has CDR1 SGHNT and CDR2 YYREEE (reference sequence). For the CDR3, the DNA is TGTGCCAGCAGCTGGACTAGCGGGTCCTACGAGCAGTACTTC. Its translation: CASSWTSGSYEQYF.

This chain links TRBV7-9 with TRBJ2-3; D ambiguous. V gave up 5 bases and J gave up 8 bases, with 8 bases separating them. CDR1 and CDR2 (germline): SEHNR, FQNEAQ (reference sequence). This CDR3 has 11 amino acids. CDR3 in amino acids: CASSQSPTQYF. The CDR3 DNA is TGTGCCAGCAGCCAAAGCCCTACGCAGTATTTT.

This chain connects TRBV15 to TRBJ2-2, with 7 positions matching TRBD2. The V gene end was trimmed by 3 bases and the J gene end by 5 bases; junction bases not matched to a gene: 6. This CDR3 is built from 15 residues. Germline CDR1 LNHNV, CDR2 YYDKDF (reference sequence). CDR3 sequence (DNA): TGTGCCACCAGCAGTCGCGGGAGAGCTACCGGGGAGCTGTTTTTT. It translates to CATSSRGRATGELFF.

The CDR3 region has the DNA TGTGCCAGCAGCGGGGACAGGGGTACCTACGAGCAGTACTTC. It translates to CASSGDRGTYEQYF. This chain links TRBV14 with TRBJ2-7; 10 bases align to TRBD1. The CDR3 sequence is 14 residues long. Trimming removed 5 bases from V and 2 bases from J; junction bases left unmatched: 3. CDR1 and CDR2 from the germline V gene are SGHDN and FVKESK.

This clone appeared a few times. V is TRBV10-3 and J is TRBJ2-2; weak D call: TRBD1 (5 bases). This CDR3 spans 13 amino acids. With 6 bases removed from V and 3 bases from J, the gap between germline ends came to 8 bases. Germline CDR1 reads ENHRY; CDR2 reads SYGVKD. CDR3 in DNA: TGTGCCATCAGAGACAGCTACACCGGGGAGCTGTTTTTT. Its translation is CAIRDSYTGELFF.

V and J are TRBV19 and TRBJ2-2, with TRBD1 matching over 9 bases. This CDR3 contains 15 residues. Per germline, CDR1 LNHDA and CDR2 SQIVND (reference sequence). The V and J ends lost 3 bases and 3 bases, in that order; junction bases with no gene match: 2. CDR3 residues: CASSIRTGDTGELFF. In DNA, the CDR3 is TGTGCCAGTAGTATCCGGACAGGGGACACCGGGGAGCTGTTTTTT. The whole variable domain, filled in from reference TRBV19 and TRBJ2-2, reads DGGITQSPKYLFRKEGQNVTLSCEQNLNHDAMYWYRQDPGQGLRLIYYSQIVNDFQKGDIAEGYSVSREKKESFPLTVTSAQKNPTAFYLCASSIRTGDTGELFFGEGSRLTVL.

The chain carries TRBV27 and TRBJ2-7, with D tentatively TRBD2 (6 bases). Trimming took off 2 bases at V and 2 bases at J, with 13 bases between the two ends. The CDR3 is 15 residues long. The germline V gene encodes CDR1 MNHEY and CDR2 SMNVEV (reference sequence). The CDR3, as DNA: TGTGCCAGCAGTTTAGTTCGGGAGACCGCCTACGAGCAGTACTTC. It translates to CASSLVRETAYEQYF.

The V and J genes are TRBV5-1 and TRBJ1-1; 8 bases are shared with TRBD1. Trimming took 3 bases from V and 3 from J; bases not matched to a gene: 7. The length of the CDR3 is 15 residues. Germline lookup yields CDR1 SGHRS and CDR2 YFSETQ. CDR3 DNA: TGCGCCAGCAGCTCAGGGGGCGAGTTGGACACTGAAGCTTTCTTT. This sequence encodes CASSSGGELDTEAFF. Full variable domain (remainder filled in from reference TRBV5-1 and TRBJ1-1): KAGVTQTPRYLIKTRGQQVTLSCSPISGHRSVSWYQQTPGQGLQFLFEYFSETQRNKGNFPGRFSGRQFSNSRSEMNVSTLELGDSALYLCASSSGGELDTEAFFGQGTRLTVV.

This clone was seen just once. This chain connects TRBV5-1 to TRBJ2-3; D is perhaps TRBD1 (6 bases). Germline V gene sequence: CDR1 SGHRS, CDR2 YFSETQ. The V and J ends lost 0 bases and 1 base respectively, with 9 bases between them. The CDR3 has 15 amino acids. DNA for the CDR3: TGCGCCAGCAGCTTGGAGGCAGGGGGCACAGATACGCAGTATTTT. As protein: CASSLEAGGTDTQYF. Full variable domain (missing parts from reference TRBV5-1 and TRBJ2-3): KAGVTQTPRYLIKTRGQQVTLSCSPISGHRSVSWYQQTPGQGLQFLFEYFSETQRNKGNFPGRFSGRQFSNSRSEMNVSTLELGDSALYLCASSLEAGGTDTQYFGPGTRLTVL.

The chain has TRBV10-3 and TRBJ2-5; 10 bases map to TRBD2. Germline trimming cut 3 bases from V and 7 bases from J; bases unmatched to any gene: 14. This CDR3 is built from 17 residues. Looked up from germline, CDR1 is ENHRY and CDR2 is SYGVKD. In DNA, the CDR3 is TGTGCCATCAGTGATCTAAGCGGGAGGGGTGGGCTGGCGACCCAGTACTTC. It codes for CAISDLSGRGGLATQYF.

The chain employs TRBV5-1 and TRBJ1-5; 9 bases line up with TRBD1. This CDR3 region has 16 residues. From germline, CDR1 is SGHRS and CDR2 YFSETQ. V trimming: 3 bases; J trimming: 5 bases; junction bases outside the gene matches: 9. Here the CDR3 reads CASSSGTGGSDQPQHF. CDR3 in DNA: TGCGCCAGCAGCTCTGGTACAGGGGGCTCGGATCAGCCCCAGCATTTT.

The genes are TRBV11-3 and TRBJ2-1; the match to TRBD1 covers 7 bases. Germline-derived CDR1 and CDR2 are SGHNT and YENEEA. Trimming cost V 4 bases and J 5 bases; bases outside gene matches: 5. This CDR3 has 14 amino acids. For the CDR3, the DNA is TGTGCCAGCAGCTGGGGACAGTCCAACAATGAGCAGTTCTTC. Protein product: CASSWGQSNNEQFF.

The chain has TRBV19 and TRBJ1-5; the D gene is possibly TRBD1 (5 bases). CDR3 length equals 15 residues. CDR1 LNHDA and CDR2 SQIVND come from the germline V gene (reference sequence). Trimming removed 5 bases at V and 3 bases at J, with 14 bases between. CDR3 residues: CASSWVMDTNQPQHF. CDR3 nucleotides: TGTGCCAGTAGTTGGGTAATGGACACCAATCAGCCCCAGCATTTT.

The chain combines TRBV21-1 with TRBJ2-5; the table's D call, TRBD2, was not checked against the DNA. TRBV21-1 has pseudogene status. The CDR3 extends over 14 amino acids. In DNA, the CDR3 is TGTGCCAGCAGCAAGGTCAGCGGGGAAGAGACCCAGTACTTC. This encodes CASSKVSGEETQYF.

The chain couples TRBV7-9 to TRBJ1-1, with D possibly being TRBD1 (5 bases). The CDR3 is made up of 15 amino acids. Per the germline V gene, CDR1 is SEHNR and CDR2 is FQNEAQ (reference sequence). V lost 3 bases and J lost 2, with 13 bases in between. CDR3 sequence reads: CASSFDSTLNTEAFF. The DNA for the CDR3 is TGTGCCAGCAGCTTCGACAGTACCCTAAACACTGAAGCTTTCTTT.

V usage is TRBV29-1 and J usage is TRBJ2-2, with D possibly TRBD2 on 5 matching bases. Germline V gene lookup returns CDR1 SQVTM and CDR2 ANQGSEA. The CDR3 is 14 residues long. V was pared by 2 bases and J by 2 bases, with 9 bases between. CDR3 sequence: CSVELGSNTGELFF. DNA for the CDR3: TGCAGCGTTGAATTGGGGAGCAACACCGGGGAGCTGTTTTTT.

This sequence joins TRBV5-1 and TRBJ1-2; D possibly corresponds to TRBD1 (5 bases). The CDR3 is 16 amino acids. Deletions cut 6 bases from V and 2 bases from J, with 20 bases between. Germline CDR1 reads SGHRS; CDR2 reads YFSETQ. CDR3 residues: CASTPIRGGTNYGYTF. The CDR3 bases are TGCGCCAGCACACCAATCCGGGGAGGGACGAACTATGGCTACACCTTC.

The V and J genes are TRBV2 and TRBJ1-3, with no clear D. Germline CDR1 and CDR2: SNHLY and FYNNEI. V was trimmed by 7 bases and J by 0 bases, leaving 10 bases between them. The CDR3 contains 14 residues. The DNA of the CDR3 is TGTGCCAGCAAAGAGGGCACCTCTGGAAACACCATATATTTT. This encodes CASKEGTSGNTIYF.

The chain employs TRBV7-9 and TRBJ1-1; possible D gene TRBD1, 5 bases. Germline V gene lookup returns CDR1 SEHNR and CDR2 FQNEAQ (reference sequence). Trimming pared 5 bases from V and 1 base from J, leaving 8 bases between. The CDR3 has 13 amino acids. CDR3 in amino acids: CASSPGGNTEAFF. Written as DNA, the CDR3 is TGTGCCAGCAGCCCGGGGGGGAACACTGAAGCTTTCTTT.

The chain is built from TRBV27 and TRBJ1-2; 9 bases are a match to TRBD1. Trimming removed 2 bases from V and 8 bases from J; junction bases left unmatched: 9. Germline-derived CDR1 and CDR2 are MNHEY and SMNVEV (reference sequence). The CDR3 spans 15 residues. This chain's CDR3 is CASSLTPGTGKGYTF. As DNA, the CDR3 is TGTGCCAGCAGTTTAACCCCAGGGACAGGGAAGGGCTACACCTTC.

In its sample, this clone was seen a few times. The rearrangement links TRBV5-1 to TRBJ2-5, with 12 bases identical to TRBD1. The V segment lost 4 bases and the J segment 7 bases; nucleotides outside the gene matches: 8. There are 15 residues in the CDR3. Per germline, CDR1 SGHRS and CDR2 YFSETQ. Here the CDR3 DNA reads TGCGCCAGCAGCACGGGACAGGGGGCTGTAGTGACCCAGTACTTC. Its protein is CASSTGQGAVVTQYF.

The CDR3 reads CASSLGRGQETQYF. The CDR3 nucleotides read TGTGCCAGCAGCTTAGGGCGGGGCCAAGAGACCCAGTACTTC. The chain is built from TRBV11-2 and TRBJ2-5, with D possibly being TRBD2 (6 bases). CDR3 length: 14 residues. V was clipped by 1 base and J by 1 base, with 7 bases between them. Germline V CDR1 and CDR2: SGHAT, FQNNGV.

This clone came up once. V gene TRBV5-1 combines with J gene TRBJ1-6; the D gene is possibly TRBD1 (5 bases). Germline lookup yields CDR1 SGHRS and CDR2 YFSETQ. The CDR3 loop spans 17 amino acids. Deletions cut 4 bases from V and 8 bases from J, with 22 bases between. Written as DNA, the CDR3 is TGCGCCAGCAGCCCCCGGGCGGGGGGTTTAGTTGATTCACCCCTCCACTTT. Translated, it gives CASSPRAGGLVDSPLHF.

The V and J genes are TRBV28 and TRBJ1-1; TRBD1 matches at 7 bases. Trimming at V came to 3 bases and at J to 5 bases, leaving 6 bases not matched to a gene. The CDR3 consists of 14 residues. Germline V gene data show CDR1 as MDHEN and CDR2 as SYDVKM. The CDR3 DNA reads as TGTGCCAGCAGTTTGACAGGGCCTGGAACTGAAGCTTTCTTT. The encoded protein is CASSLTGPGTEAFF.

This chain uses TRBV4-1 with TRBJ2-1, with TRBD2 identical over 7 bases. Germline lookup yields CDR1 MGHRA and CDR2 YSYEKL. Trimming removed 5 bases from V and 8 bases from J; junction bases left unmatched: 15. The CDR3 sequence is 16 residues long. The CDR3 bases are TGCGCCAGCAGCAGAGGAATAAGCGGGACTTCCCATGAGCAGTTCTTC. Its protein is CASSRGISGTSHEQFF.

The rearrangement links TRBV5-6 to TRBJ1-5, with no clear D. The V gene's germline CDR1 is SGHDT and CDR2 YYEEEE. V dropped 4 bases and J dropped 3 bases, with 14 bases sitting between them. The CDR3 is 15 amino acids. CDR3 sequence reads: CASSPGFGNNQPQHF. For the CDR3, the DNA is TGTGCCAGCAGCCCGGGTTTCGGGAACAATCAGCCCCAGCATTTT.